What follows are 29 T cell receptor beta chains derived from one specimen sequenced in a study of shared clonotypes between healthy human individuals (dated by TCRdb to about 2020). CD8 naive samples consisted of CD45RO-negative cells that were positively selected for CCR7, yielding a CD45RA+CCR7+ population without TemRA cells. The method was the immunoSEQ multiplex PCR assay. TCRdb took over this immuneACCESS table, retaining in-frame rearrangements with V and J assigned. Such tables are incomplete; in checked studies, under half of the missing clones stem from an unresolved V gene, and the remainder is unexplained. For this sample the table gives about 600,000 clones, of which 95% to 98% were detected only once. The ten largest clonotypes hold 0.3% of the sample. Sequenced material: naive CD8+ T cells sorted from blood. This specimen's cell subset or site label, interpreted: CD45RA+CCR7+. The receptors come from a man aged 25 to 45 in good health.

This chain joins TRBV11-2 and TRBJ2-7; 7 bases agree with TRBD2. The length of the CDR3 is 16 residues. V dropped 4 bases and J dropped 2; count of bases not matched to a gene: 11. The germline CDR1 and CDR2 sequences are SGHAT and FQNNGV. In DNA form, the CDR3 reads TGTGCCAGCAGCTCCCGACTAGCAGCTGACCCCTACGAGCAGTACTTC. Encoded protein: CASSSRLAADPYEQYF.

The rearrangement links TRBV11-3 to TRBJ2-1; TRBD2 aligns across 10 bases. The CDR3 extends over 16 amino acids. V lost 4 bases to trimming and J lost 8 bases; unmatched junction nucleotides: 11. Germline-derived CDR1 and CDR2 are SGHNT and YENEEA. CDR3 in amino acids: CASSSRSSGRIDEQFF. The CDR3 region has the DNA TGTGCCAGCAGCTCCAGGTCTAGCGGGAGAATCGATGAGCAGTTCTTC.

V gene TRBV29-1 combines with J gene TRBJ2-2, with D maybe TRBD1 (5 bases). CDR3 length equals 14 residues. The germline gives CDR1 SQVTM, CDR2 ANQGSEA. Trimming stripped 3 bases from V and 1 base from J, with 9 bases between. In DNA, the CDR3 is TGCAGCGTTGAGAAGGGGTTGAACACCGGGGAGCTGTTTTTT. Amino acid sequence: CSVEKGLNTGELFF.

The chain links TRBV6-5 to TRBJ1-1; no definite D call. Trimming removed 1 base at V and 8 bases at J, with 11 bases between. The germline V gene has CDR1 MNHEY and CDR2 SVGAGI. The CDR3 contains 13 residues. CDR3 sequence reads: CASSYLIGYEAFF. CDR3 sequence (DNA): TGTGCCAGCAGTTACTTGATAGGTTACGAAGCTTTCTTT.

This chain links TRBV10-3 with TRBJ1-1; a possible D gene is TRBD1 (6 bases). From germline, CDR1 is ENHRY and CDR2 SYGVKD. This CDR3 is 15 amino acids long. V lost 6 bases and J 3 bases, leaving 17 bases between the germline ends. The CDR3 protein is CAIRQGWREDTEAFF. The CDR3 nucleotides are TGTGCCATCAGGCAGGGGTGGCGTGAGGACACTGAAGCTTTCTTT.

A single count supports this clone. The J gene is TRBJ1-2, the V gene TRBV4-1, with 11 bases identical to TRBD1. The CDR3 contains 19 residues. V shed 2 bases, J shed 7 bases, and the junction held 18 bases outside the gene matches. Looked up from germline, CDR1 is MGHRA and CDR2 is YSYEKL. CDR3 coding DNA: TGCGCCAGCAGCCAACCCCCTGGCGGACAGGGGGCGCCTAAGAGTGGCTACACCTTC. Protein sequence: CASSQPPGGQGAPKSGYTF.

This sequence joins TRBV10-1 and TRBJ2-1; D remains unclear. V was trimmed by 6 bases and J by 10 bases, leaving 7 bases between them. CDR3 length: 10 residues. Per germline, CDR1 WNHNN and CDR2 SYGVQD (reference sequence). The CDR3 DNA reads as TGCGCCAGCAGAAATCGAGAGCAGTTCTTC. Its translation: CASRNREQFF.

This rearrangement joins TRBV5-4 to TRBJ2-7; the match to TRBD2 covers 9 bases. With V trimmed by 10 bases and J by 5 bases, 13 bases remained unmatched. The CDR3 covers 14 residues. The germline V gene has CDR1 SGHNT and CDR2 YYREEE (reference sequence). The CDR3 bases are TGTGCCTCAAGTATTACGCGGGAGGGCCACGAGCAGTACTTC. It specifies CASSITREGHEQYF.

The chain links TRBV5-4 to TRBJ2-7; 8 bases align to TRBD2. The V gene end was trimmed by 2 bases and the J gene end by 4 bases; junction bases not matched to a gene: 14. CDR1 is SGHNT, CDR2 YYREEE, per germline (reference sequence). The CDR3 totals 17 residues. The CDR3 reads CASSFWASGLDEYEQYF. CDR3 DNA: TGTGCCAGCAGCTTCTGGGCTAGCGGGCTCGACGAGTACGAGCAGTACTTC.

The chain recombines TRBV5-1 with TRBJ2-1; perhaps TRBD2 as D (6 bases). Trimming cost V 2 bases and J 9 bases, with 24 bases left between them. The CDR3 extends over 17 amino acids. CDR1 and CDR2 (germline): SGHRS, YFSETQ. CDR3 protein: CASSFDVVGVAAVEQFF. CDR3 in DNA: TGCGCCAGCAGCTTCGATGTCGTCGGGGTAGCGGCGGTTGAGCAGTTCTTC.

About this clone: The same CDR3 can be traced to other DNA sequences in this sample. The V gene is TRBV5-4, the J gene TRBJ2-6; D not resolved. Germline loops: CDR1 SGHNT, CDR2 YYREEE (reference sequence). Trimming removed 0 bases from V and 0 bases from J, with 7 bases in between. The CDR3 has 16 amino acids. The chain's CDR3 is CASSLGTNSGANVLTF. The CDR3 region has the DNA TGTGCCAGCAGCTTGGGGACCAACTCTGGGGCCAACGTCCTGACTTTC.

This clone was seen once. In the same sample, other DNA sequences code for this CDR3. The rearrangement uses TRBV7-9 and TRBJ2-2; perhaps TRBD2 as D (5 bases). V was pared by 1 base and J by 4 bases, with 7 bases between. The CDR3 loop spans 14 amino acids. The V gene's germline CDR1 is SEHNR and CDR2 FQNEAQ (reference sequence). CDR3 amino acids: CASSLVAGTGELFF. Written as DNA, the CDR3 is TGTGCCAGCAGCTTAGTTGCGGGCACCGGGGAGCTGTTTTTT.

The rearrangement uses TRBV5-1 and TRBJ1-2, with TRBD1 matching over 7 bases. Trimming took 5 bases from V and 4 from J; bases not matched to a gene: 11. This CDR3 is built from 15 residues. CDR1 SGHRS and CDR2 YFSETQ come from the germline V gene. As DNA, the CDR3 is TGCGCCAGCAGACCCCCCGGGACAGCCATCTATGGCTACACCTTC. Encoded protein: CASRPPGTAIYGYTF.

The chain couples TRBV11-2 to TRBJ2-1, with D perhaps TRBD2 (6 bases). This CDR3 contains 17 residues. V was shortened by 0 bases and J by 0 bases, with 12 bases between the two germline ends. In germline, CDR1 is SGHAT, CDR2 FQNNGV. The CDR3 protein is CASSLDRAGRSYNEQFF. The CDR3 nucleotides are TGTGCCAGCAGCTTAGATCGAGCGGGCCGCTCCTACAATGAGCAGTTCTTC.

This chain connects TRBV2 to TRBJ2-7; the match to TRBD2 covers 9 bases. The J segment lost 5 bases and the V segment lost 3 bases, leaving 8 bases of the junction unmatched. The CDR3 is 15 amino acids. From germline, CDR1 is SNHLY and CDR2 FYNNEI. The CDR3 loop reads CASSEFSGRSHEQYF. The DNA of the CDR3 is TGTGCCAGCAGTGAGTTTAGCGGGAGATCCCACGAGCAGTACTTC.

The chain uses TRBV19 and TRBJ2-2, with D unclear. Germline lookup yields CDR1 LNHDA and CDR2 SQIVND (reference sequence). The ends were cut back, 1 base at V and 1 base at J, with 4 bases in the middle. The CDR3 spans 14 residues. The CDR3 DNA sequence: TGTGCCAGTAGTATAGGTGAGAACACCGGGGAGCTGTTTTTT. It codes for CASSIGENTGELFF.

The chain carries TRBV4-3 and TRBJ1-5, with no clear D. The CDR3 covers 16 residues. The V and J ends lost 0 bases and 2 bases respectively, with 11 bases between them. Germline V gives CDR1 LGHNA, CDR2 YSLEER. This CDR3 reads CASSQDHRPGNQPQHF. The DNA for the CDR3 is TGCGCCAGCAGCCAAGATCATCGCCCGGGCAATCAGCCCCAGCATTTT.

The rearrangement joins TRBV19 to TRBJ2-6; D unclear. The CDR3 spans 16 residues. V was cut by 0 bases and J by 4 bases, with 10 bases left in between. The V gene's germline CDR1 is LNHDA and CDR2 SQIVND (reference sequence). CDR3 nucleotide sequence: TGTGCCAGTAGTATAGATCACGTGGGAGGGGCCAACGTCCTGACTTTC. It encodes CASSIDHVGGANVLTF.

CDR3 sequence reads: CASSESTGGREKLFF. As DNA, the CDR3 is TGTGCCAGCAGCGAATCGACCGGGGGTCGAGAAAAACTGTTTTTT. V and J are TRBV7-9 and TRBJ1-4; D perhaps matches TRBD1 (5 bases). CDR3 length: 15 residues. The V end lost 5 bases, the J end lost 8 bases, and 18 bases lay between the germline ends. The V gene's germline CDR1 is SEHNR and CDR2 FQNEAQ (reference sequence). Looking up the rest from reference TRBV7-9 and TRBJ1-4 gives the full variable domain: DTGVSQNPRHKITKRGQNVTFRCDPISEHNRLYWYRQTLGQGPEFLTYFQNEAQLEKSRLLSDRFSAERPKGSFSTLEIQRTEQGDSAMYLCASSESTGGREKLFFGSGTQLSVL.

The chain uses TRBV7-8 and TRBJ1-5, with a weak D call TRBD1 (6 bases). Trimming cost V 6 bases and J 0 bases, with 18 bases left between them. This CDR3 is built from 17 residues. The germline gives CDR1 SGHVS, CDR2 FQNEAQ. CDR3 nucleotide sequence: TGTGCCAGCAGAGAGGGGGGCGAATTGAGTAGCAATCAGCCCCAGCATTTT. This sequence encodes CASREGGELSSNQPQHF.

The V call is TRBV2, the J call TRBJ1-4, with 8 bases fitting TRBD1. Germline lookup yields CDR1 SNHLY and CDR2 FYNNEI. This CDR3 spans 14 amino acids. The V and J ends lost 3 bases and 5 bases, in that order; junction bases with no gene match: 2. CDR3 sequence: CASSDWDRNEKLFF. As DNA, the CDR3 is TGTGCCAGCAGTGATTGGGACAGGAATGAAAAACTGTTTTTT.

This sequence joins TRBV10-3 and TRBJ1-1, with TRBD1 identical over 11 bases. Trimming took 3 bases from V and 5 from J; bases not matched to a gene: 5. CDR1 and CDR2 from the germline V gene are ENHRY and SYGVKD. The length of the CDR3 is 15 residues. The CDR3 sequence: CAISDSDRGHTEAFF. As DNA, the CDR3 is TGTGCCATCAGTGATTCGGACAGGGGGCATACTGAAGCTTTCTTT.

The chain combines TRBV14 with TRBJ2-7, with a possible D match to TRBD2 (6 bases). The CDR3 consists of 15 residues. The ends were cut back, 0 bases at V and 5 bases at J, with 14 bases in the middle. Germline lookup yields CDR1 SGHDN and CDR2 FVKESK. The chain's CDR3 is CASSQDLGPGDEQYF. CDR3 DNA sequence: TGTGCCAGCAGCCAAGATTTAGGACCGGGGGACGAGCAGTACTTC.

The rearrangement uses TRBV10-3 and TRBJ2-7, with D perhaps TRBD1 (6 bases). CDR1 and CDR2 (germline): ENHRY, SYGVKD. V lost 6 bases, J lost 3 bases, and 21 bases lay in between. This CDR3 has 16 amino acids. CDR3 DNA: TGTGCCATCAGACCGACAGGACCCCAGTCAGGCTACGAGCAGTACTTC. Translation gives CAIRPTGPQSGYEQYF.

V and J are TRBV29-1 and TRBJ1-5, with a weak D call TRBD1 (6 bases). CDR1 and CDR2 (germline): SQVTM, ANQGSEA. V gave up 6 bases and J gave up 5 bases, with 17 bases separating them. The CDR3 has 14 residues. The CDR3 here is CSVTEQGVDQPQHF. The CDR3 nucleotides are TGCAGCGTAACTGAACAGGGAGTTGATCAGCCCCAGCATTTT.

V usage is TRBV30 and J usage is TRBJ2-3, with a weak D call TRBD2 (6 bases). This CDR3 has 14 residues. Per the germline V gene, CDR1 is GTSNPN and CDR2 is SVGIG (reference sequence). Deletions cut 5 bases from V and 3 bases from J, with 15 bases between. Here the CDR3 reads CAWDGGIGTDTQYF. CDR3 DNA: TGTGCCTGGGACGGCGGGATAGGAACAGATACGCAGTATTTT.

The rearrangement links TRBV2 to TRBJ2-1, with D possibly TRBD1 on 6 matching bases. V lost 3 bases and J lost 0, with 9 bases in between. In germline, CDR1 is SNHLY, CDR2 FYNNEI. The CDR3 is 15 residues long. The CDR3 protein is CASSDLDSSYNEQFF. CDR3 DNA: TGTGCCAGCAGTGATCTGGACAGCTCCTACAATGAGCAGTTCTTC.

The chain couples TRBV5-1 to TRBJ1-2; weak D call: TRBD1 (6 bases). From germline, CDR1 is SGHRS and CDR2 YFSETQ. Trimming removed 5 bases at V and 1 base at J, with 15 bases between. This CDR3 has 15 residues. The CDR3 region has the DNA TGCGCCAGCAGGTGGACAGAGTTCGATAACTATGGCTACACCTTC. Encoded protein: CASRWTEFDNYGYTF.

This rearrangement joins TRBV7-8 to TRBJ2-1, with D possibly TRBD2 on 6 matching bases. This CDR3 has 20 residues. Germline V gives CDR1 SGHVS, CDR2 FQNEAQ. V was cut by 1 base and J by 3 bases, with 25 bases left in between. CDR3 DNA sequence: TGTGCCAGCAGCTTAGGCAGCCGGGTCCAGGACATAGCGGACTACAATGAGCAGTTCTTC. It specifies CASSLGSRVQDIADYNEQFF.